The sequence of this T cell receptor (beta chain) was determined in a study of T-cell memory formation after mild COVID-19. From 5'RACE with constant-segment primers came TCR alpha and TCR beta cDNA libraries that carried sample barcodes and UMIs. TCRdb reprocessed the 5' RACE reads with MiXCR, giving one entry per CDR3 protein. The sample lists 200,000 to 250,000 distinct CDR3 sequences; 9% to 10% were seen once. The CDR3 covers 12 residues. This clonotype was seen more than once but under ten times. J is TRBJ2-1 and V is TRBV21-1; the table calls TRBD2, which could not be checked here. TRBV21-1 is tagged as a pseudogene. The source is a man between 18 and 35 years old who had mild COVID-19 (a few samples of this study predate the infection). Cell type and time point are not known. Sequencing was performed on PBMCs or a T cell subset sorted from them (not recorded which). The CDR3 protein is CAVLCGGWVQFF. The CDR3 bases are TGTGCCGTTTTGTGTGGAGGGTGGGTGCAGTTCTTC.